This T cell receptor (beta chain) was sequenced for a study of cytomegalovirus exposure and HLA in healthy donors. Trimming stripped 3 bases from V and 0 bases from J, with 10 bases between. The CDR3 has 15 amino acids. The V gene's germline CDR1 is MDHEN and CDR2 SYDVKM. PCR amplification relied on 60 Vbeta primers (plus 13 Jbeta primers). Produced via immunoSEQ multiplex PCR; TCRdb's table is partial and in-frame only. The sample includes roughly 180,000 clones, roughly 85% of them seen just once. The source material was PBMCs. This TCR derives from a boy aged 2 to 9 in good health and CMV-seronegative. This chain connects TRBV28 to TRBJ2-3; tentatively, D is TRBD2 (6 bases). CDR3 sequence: CASSFNSGSTDTQYF. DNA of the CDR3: TGTGCCAGCAGTTTCAATAGCGGCAGCACAGATACGCAGTATTTT.